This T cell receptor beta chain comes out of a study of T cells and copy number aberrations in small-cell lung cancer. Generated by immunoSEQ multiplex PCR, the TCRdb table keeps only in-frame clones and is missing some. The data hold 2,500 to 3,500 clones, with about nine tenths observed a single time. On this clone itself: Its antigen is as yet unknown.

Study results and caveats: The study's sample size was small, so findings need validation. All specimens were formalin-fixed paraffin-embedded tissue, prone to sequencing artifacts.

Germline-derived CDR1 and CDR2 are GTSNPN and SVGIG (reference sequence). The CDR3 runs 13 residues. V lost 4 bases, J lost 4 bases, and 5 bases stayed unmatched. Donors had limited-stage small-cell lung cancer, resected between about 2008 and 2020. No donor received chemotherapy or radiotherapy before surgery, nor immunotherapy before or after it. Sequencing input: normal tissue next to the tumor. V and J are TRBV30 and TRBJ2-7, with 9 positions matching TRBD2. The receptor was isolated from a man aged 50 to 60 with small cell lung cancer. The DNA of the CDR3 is TGTGCCTGGATGGTAGCGGGAGATTACGAGCAGTACTTC. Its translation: CAWMVAGDYEQYF.